This T cell receptor (beta chain) was retrieved from a study of T-cell reconstitution after alpha-beta-depleted transplantation in children. V dropped 3 bases and J dropped 8 bases, with 16 bases sitting between them. This CDR3 has 15 residues. Per germline, CDR1 KGHDR and CDR2 SFDVKD. TCRbeta library preparation incorporated unique molecular identifiers. TCRdb reprocessed the PCR reads via MiXCR and lists one record per CDR3 protein. The sample consists of approximately 400,000 distinct CDR3 sequences, roughly 10% of them appearing once. This chain links TRBV24-1 with TRBJ2-1, with a tentative D call TRBD1 (6 bases). This TCR came from a human donor who donated a stem cell graft to a child with acute myeloid leukemia. The sample consisted of PBMCs from the stem cell graft donor, taken from the stem cell graft. Written as DNA, the CDR3 is TGTGCCACCAGTGATAGTAGCCGGGACATCTATGAGCAGTTCTTC. It translates to CATSDSSRDIYEQFF.